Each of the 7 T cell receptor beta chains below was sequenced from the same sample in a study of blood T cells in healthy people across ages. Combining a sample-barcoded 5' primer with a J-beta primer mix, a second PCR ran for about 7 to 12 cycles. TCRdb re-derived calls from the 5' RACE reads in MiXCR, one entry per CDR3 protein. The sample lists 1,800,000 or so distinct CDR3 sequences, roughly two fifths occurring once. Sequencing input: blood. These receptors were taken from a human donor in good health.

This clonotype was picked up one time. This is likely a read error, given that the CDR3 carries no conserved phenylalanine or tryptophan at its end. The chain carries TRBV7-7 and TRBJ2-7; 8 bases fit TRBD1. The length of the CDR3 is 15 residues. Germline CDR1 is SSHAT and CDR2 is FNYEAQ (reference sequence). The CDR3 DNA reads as TGTGCTAGCAGCCTAAGGGCAGGGGGCTATTACGAGCAGTACTGC. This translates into CASSLRAGGYYEQYC.

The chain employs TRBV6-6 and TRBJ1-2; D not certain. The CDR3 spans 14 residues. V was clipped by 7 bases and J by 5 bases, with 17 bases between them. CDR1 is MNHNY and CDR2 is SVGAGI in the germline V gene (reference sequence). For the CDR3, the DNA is TGTGCCAGCACCCCTCGGGGAGAAGGGTATGGCTACACCTTC. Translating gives CASTPRGEGYGYTF.

CDR3: CSVGIIGTGGEAFF. The CDR3 coding sequence is TGCAGCGTTGGGATTATCGGGACAGGGGGCGAAGCTTTCTTT. The chain employs TRBV29-1 and TRBJ1-1, with TRBD1 identical over 12 bases. The CDR3 is 14 amino acids. Germline V gene sequence: CDR1 SQVTM, CDR2 ANQGSEA. J gave up 8 bases and V 4 bases, and 8 bases lay outside the gene matches. The complete variable domain, with remaining parts taken from reference TRBV29-1 and TRBJ1-1, reads SAVISQKPSRDICQRGTSLTIQCQVDSQVTMMFWYRQQPGQSLTLIATANQGSEATYESGFVIDKFPISRPNLTFSTLTVSNMSPEDSSIYLCSVGIIGTGGEAFFGQGTRLTVV.

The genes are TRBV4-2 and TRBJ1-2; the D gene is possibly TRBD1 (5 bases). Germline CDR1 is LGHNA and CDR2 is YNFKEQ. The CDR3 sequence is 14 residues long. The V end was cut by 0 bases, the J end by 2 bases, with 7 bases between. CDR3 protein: CASSQEWDNYGYTF. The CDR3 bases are TGTGCCAGCAGCCAAGAATGGGACAACTATGGCTACACCTTC.

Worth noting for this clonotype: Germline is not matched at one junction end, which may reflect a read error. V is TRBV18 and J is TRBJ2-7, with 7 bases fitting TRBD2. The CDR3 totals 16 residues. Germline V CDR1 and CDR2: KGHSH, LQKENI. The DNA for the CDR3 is TGTGCCGGCTCACCCAGGGTGGGCGGGGGTTCCTACGAGCAGTACTTC. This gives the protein CAGSPRVGGGSYEQYF.

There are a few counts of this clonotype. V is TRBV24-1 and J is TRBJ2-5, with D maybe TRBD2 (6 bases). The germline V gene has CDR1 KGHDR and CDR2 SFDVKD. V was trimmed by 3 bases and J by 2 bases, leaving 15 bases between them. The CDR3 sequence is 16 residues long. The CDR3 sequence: CATSDPGLTPQETQYF. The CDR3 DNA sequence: TGTGCCACCAGTGATCCGGGACTGACCCCTCAAGAGACCCAGTACTTC.

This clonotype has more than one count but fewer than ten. CDR3 amino acids: CASSMGPQDEQYF. DNA of the CDR3: TGTGCCAGCAGCATGGGACCCCAGGACGAGCAGTACTTC. V and J are TRBV7-2 and TRBJ2-5; D tentatively fits TRBD1 or TRBD2 (5 bases each). The J call may be faulty, since TRBJ2-7 better matches the DNA end. CDR1 is SGHTA and CDR2 is FQGNSA in the germline V gene. The CDR3 sequence is 13 residues long.